This TCR beta chain was documented in a study of tumor-infiltrating lymphocytes in primary liver carcinoma. Starting material of 500 to 600 ng total RNA yielded TCR beta cDNA via a constant-region primer. ARM-PCR was slightly modified, and three nested multiplex PCR rounds with it gave rise to the TCR beta libraries. Use of TRBV1-TRBV30 forward primers with a C-beta reverse primer characterized the first two PCR rounds, which lasted roughly 9 cycles each. MiXCR was run by TCRdb on the multiplex PCR reads, yielding one entry per CDR3 protein. Of 180,000 or so distinct CDR3 sequences listed, 60% are singletons. RNA was extracted from whole blood without cell sorting, alongside germline DNA. Points from the study as a whole: The study found tumor-adjacent and tumor-blood pairs overlapped less than tumor region pairs.

The length of the CDR3 is 16 residues. Germline V gene data show CDR1 as SQVTM and CDR2 as ANQGSEA. V was trimmed by 4 bases and J by 2 bases, leaving 19 bases between them. This clonotype has ten or more counts. Its antigen remains unknown. The V call is TRBV29-1, the J call TRBJ2-3; D is unresolved. The clonotype originates from a man between 40 and 49 years old with primary liver carcinoma and hepatitis B virus infection. Sequencing used peripheral blood. This chain's CDR3 is CSVGYQDHGYTDTQYF. The CDR3 DNA reads TGCAGCGTTGGGTACCAGGACCACGGCTACACAGATACGCAGTATTTT.